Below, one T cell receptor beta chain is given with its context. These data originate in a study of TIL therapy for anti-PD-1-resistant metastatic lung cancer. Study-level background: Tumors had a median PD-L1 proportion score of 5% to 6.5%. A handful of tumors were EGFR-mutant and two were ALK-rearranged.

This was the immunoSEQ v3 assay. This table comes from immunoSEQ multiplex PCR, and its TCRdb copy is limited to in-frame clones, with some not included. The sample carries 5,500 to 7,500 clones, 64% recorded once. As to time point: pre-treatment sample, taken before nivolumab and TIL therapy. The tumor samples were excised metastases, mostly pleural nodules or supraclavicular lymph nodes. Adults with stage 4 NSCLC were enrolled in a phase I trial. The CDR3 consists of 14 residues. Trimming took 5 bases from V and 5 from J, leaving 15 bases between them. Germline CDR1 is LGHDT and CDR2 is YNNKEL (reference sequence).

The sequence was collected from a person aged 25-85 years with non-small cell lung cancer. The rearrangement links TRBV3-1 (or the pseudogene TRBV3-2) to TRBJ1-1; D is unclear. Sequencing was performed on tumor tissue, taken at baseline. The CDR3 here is CASSSMTGRTEAFF. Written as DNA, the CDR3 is TGTGCCAGCAGCTCTATGACCGGTAGAACTGAAGCTTTCTTT.